The T cell receptor beta chain described here comes from a study of Ad26.COV2.S vaccination and SARS-CoV-2 variants. Study as a whole: Administration of Ad26.COV2.S was intramuscular, either once or twice 56 days apart.

As to this clone: Its antigen is undetermined.

Using immunoSEQ multiplex PCR, the repertoire was profiled, and TCRdb retains in-frame clones only, with some absent. The repertoire holds more than 300,000 clones, with around nine tenths as singletons. The CDR3 runs to 13 residues. V was clipped by 4 bases and J by 7 bases, with 13 bases between them. The germline V gene has CDR1 LNHDA and CDR2 SQIVND (reference sequence). Described treatment: some 19 received Ad26.COV2.S at low or high dose, single or two shots; roughly 5 received placebo; per-sample allocation not given. Sampling was performed 63 days after the first vaccine or placebo injection. An 18-55-year-old adult in Boston served as donor. Points from the study as a whole: Placebo recipients trailed vaccine recipients in spike-specific TCR breadth. Reported post-vaccination CD8+ and CD4+ T cell responses to spike showed substantial breadth.

The rearrangement links TRBV19 to TRBJ2-5; a weak D match, TRBD2 (5 bases). This material consisted of peripheral blood, taken in a trial of Ad26.COV2.S vaccine versus placebo. This sequence originates from a person between 18 and 65 years old who received the Ad26.COV2.S COVID-19 vaccine or a placebo. CDR3 nucleotide sequence: TGTGCCAGTAGTAAGCTGGGCAGCGGGACCCAGTACTTC. It codes for CASSKLGSGTQYF.